The 10 T cell receptor beta chains below were found in one sample sequenced in a study of tissue T cells after allogeneic stem cell transplantation. Method: immunoSEQ multiplex PCR; TCRdb's copy keeps in-frame clones and lacks some. The sample lists thousands of clones, about 53% occurring once. Time point denoted: mouse harvest day 7 after allogeneic transplant. Tail vein injection delivered 10^7 T-cell-depleted bone marrow cells and 10^6 splenic CD5+ T cells. Sequences were obtained from gut tissue. These receptors all stem from a female BALB/c mouse given C57BL/6 T cells with graft-versus-host disease after an allogeneic hematopoietic cell transplant.

This clone was detected a few times. Each gene name is a mouse one. Read data end 1 residue before the CDR3 end; the end is taken from the germline J gene. The chain employs TRBV14 and TRBJ2-5, with D possibly being TRBD1 (5 bases). Germline V gene lookup returns CDR1 SGHDT and CDR2 FRDEAV. With 4 bases removed from V and 0 bases from J, the gap between germline ends came to 9 bases. CDR3 length: 14 residues. CDR3 bases read: TGTGCCAGCAGTCTGACAGATAACCAAGACACCCAGTAC. Its protein product is CASSLTDNQDTQY. Given in full, the CDR3 is CASSLTDNQDTQYF.

Note on this clone: Each gene name is a mouse one. The sequenced fragment ends 1 residue before the CDR3 boundary, so the rest is inferred from the germline J gene. The chain combines TRBV26 with TRBJ2-1; 10 bases line up with TRBD2. After removal of 4 bases from V and 3 bases from J, the junction contained 3 bases not matched to a gene. Germline V gene sequence: CDR1 KGHPV, CDR2 FQNQEV (reference sequence). This CDR3 spans 15 amino acids. The CDR3 region is CASSPRTGGYAEQFF. The CDR3 DNA, read in part, is TGTGCCAGCAGTCCACGGACTGGGGGCTATGCTGAGCAGTTC.

Concerning this clone itself: The gene symbols are mouse symbols. The read halts 1 residue ahead of the CDR3 end, with the missing end drawn from the germline J gene. V and J are TRBV26 and TRBJ2-1; 8 bases align to TRBD2. CDR3 length equals 14 residues. From germline, CDR1 is KGHPV and CDR2 FQNQEV (reference sequence). Trimming cost V 6 bases and J 1 base; bases outside gene matches: 2. The part of the CDR3 DNA that was read is TGTGCCAGCAGCCCTGGGGGGAACTATGCTGAGCAGTTC. Translation: CASSPGGNYAEQF. The full CDR3 is CASSPGGNYAEQFF.

Concerning this clone: Mouse germline and gene names are used. The CDR3 end is not reached by the read, which stops 1 residue before it; the germline J gene fills it in. The chain combines TRBV3 with TRBJ2-7, with 7 bases that match TRBD1. Germline trimming cut 4 bases from V and 0 bases from J; bases unmatched to any gene: 3. This CDR3 has 14 residues. CDR1 and CDR2 (germline): SNHLY, FYNGKV (reference sequence). CDR3 region: CASSSQGPSYEQYF. CDR3 bases read: TGTGCCAGCAGCTCACAGGGGCCCTCCTATGAACAGTAC.

This clone was detected a few times. Gene names denote mouse genes. Read sequence stops 1 residue before the CDR3 end, and the germline J gene provides the missing end. The J gene is TRBJ1-3, the V gene TRBV26; D is perhaps TRBD1 (5 bases). Looked up from germline, CDR1 is KGHPV and CDR2 is FQNQEV (reference sequence). The CDR3 loop spans 15 amino acids. V lost 6 bases and J lost 0, with 12 bases in between. The CDR3 bases that were read are TGTGCCAGCAGCCGGACATCCTCTTCTGGAAATACGCTCTAT. Amino acid sequence: CASSRTSSSGNTLY. The complete CDR3 reads CASSRTSSSGNTLYF.

A remark on this clone: The genes and germline here are from mouse. The read comes to an end 1 residue before the CDR3 does, leaving the germline J gene to fill in the end. The V call is TRBV19, the J call TRBJ2-7; 8 bases line up with TRBD2. The CDR3 totals 13 residues. J lost 7 bases, V lost 6 bases, and 9 bases had no gene match. The germline CDR1 and CDR2 sequences are FNHDT and SITEND (reference sequence). This CDR3 reads CASTWGGRGEQYF. The CDR3 bases that were read are TGTGCCAGCACTTGGGGGGGGCGCGGGGAACAGTAC.

Regarding this clone: Genes here carry mouse names. The read comes to an end 1 residue before the CDR3 does, leaving the germline J gene to fill in the end. The V call is TRBV26, the J call TRBJ2-2, with D possibly being TRBD1 (5 bases). CDR1 KGHPV and CDR2 FQNQEV come from the germline V gene (reference sequence). This CDR3 spans 14 amino acids. The ends were cut back, 4 bases at V and 4 bases at J, with 10 bases in the middle. The sequenced CDR3 bases are TGTGCCAGCAGTCGGCAGGGTGGCACCGGGCAGCTCTAC. Amino acid sequence: CASSRQGGTGQLY. The CDR3 as a whole reads CASSRQGGTGQLYF.

Notes on this clone: Mouse gene names apply. The read ends 1 residue shy of where the CDR3 ends; the end is completed using the germline J gene. This chain uses TRBV26 with TRBJ2-3; D is unresolved. Germline V CDR1 and CDR2: KGHPV, FQNQEV (reference sequence). The CDR3 runs 12 residues. Deletions cut 2 bases from V and 1 base from J, with 1 base between. The chain's CDR3 is CASSLGAETLYF. CDR3 DNA (partial): TGTGCCAGCAGTCTGGGTGCAGAAACGCTGTAT.

With regard to this clone: Gene names and germline match the mouse. The CDR3 end lies 1 residue beyond the end of the read and is filled in from the germline J gene. This chain connects TRBV26 to TRBJ1-1; D gene uncertain. CDR3 length: 14 amino acids. The V end was cut by 1 base, the J end by 2 bases, with 8 bases between. Germline V gene data show CDR1 as KGHPV and CDR2 as FQNQEV (reference sequence). CDR3 sequence reads: CASSLYAANTEVFF. The DNA read from the CDR3 is TGTGCCAGCAGTCTGTACGCAGCCAACACAGAAGTCTTC. The full variable domain, in which reference TRBV26 and TRBJ1-1 provide the parts outside the CDR3, is NSKVIQTPRYLVKGQGQKAKMRCIPEKGHPVVFWYQQNKNNEFKFLINFQNQEVLQQIDMTEKRFSAECPSNSPCSLEIQSSEAGDSALYLCASSLYAANTEVFFGKGTRLTVV.

For this clone: The gene names given are mouse names. The read ends 1 residue shy of where the CDR3 ends; the end is completed using the germline J gene. The J gene is TRBJ1-2, the V gene TRBV3; D not resolved. In germline, CDR1 is SNHLY, CDR2 FYNGKV (reference sequence). CDR3 length equals 13 residues. With 2 bases removed from V and 0 bases from J, the gap between germline ends came to 4 bases. Incomplete CDR3 DNA: TGTGCCAGCAGCTTACGTACAAACTCCGACTACACC. This gives the protein CASSLRTNSDYT. The CDR3 as a whole reads CASSLRTNSDYTF.